Presented here are 31 T cell receptor beta chains from one specimen sequenced in a study of T-cell reconstitution after alpha-beta-depleted transplantation in children (TCRdb year 2016). Library prep was done by PCR. These reads were obtained on an Illumina HiSeq 2500. Molecular barcoding was employed in the preparation of TCR libraries, with unique molecular identifiers being used to normalize TCRbeta repertoire quantification. The raw public reads went through TCRdb reprocessing: fastp at Q25, MiXCR clone calling, in-frame beta chains kept. Rows with one shared CDR3 protein collapse into an entry with the most common genes and DNA. The sample table lists 700,000 or so distinct CDR3 sequences, around 13% of them with a count of one. Jointly, the top ten make up 0.79% of the sample. The sample's treatment or condition label, decoded: allogeneic hematopoietic cell transplantation with graft depleted of TCRalphabeta T cells and CD19 B cells.

Sequenced here: PBMCs, sampled before TCRalphabeta/CD19-depleted stem cell transplant. The receptor source for this set is a girl aged 2 to 9 with congenital amegakaryocytic thrombocytopenia, due to receive a stem cell transplant.

Concerning this clonotype: A much more abundant neighbour one base away suggests this may be a read error. The chain employs TRBV5-1 and TRBJ1-3; D possibly corresponds to TRBD1 (6 bases). This CDR3 contains 16 residues. Germline lookup yields CDR1 SGHRS and CDR2 YFSETQ. The CDR3 region has the DNA TGCGCCAGCAGCCCAGGACAGCCATACTCTGGAAACACCACATATTTT. It codes for CASSPGQPYSGNTTYF.

This clonotype came up many times. This chain uses TRBV4-2 with TRBJ2-7; no definite D call. The CDR3 is made up of 14 amino acids. The ends were cut back, 4 bases at V and 0 bases at J, with 10 bases in the middle. Germline values: CDR1 LGHNA, CDR2 YNFKEQ. The CDR3 sequence: CASSPWANSYEQYF. CDR3 sequence (DNA): TGTGCCAGCAGCCCTTGGGCTAACTCCTACGAGCAGTACTTC.

The CDR3 is CASSLVAGGSGGELFF. The CDR3 DNA reads TGTGCCAGCAGCTTGGTAGCGGGAGGATCGGGCGGGGAGCTGTTTTTT. J is TRBJ2-2 and V is TRBV5-5, with 10 bases that match TRBD2. The CDR3 covers 16 residues. With V trimmed by 0 bases and J by 7 bases, 6 bases remained unmatched. Per germline, CDR1 SGHKS and CDR2 YYEKEE (reference sequence).

This clonotype has a handful of counts. The rearrangement uses TRBV30 and TRBJ1-1; the D is unclear. V lost 8 bases and J lost 3, with 13 bases in between. The germline CDR1 and CDR2 sequences are GTSNPN and SVGIG (reference sequence). The CDR3 runs 12 residues. The CDR3 DNA sequence: TGTGCCCGCAGAAGGTTATACACTGAAGCTTTCTTT. It yields the protein CARRRLYTEAFF.

This clonotype was counted at least ten times. CDR3: CATSTTGDTQYF. The CDR3 DNA follows: TGTGCCACCAGCACGACAGGAGATACGCAGTATTTT. V and J are TRBV15 and TRBJ2-3, with TRBD1 as a possible D gene (6 bases). The CDR3 runs 12 residues. V was shortened by 4 bases and J by 5 bases, with 7 bases between the two germline ends. The V gene's germline CDR1 is LNHNV and CDR2 YYDKDF (reference sequence).

This clonotype was seen only a few times. The rearrangement links TRBV5-1 to TRBJ2-5, with D perhaps assigned TRBD1 or TRBD2 (5 bases each). This CDR3 is 15 amino acids long. Germline V gene lookup returns CDR1 SGHRS and CDR2 YFSETQ. Trimming took off 4 bases at V and 1 base at J, with 14 bases between the two ends. Here the CDR3 DNA reads TGCGCCAGCAGCCGCCGGGGACCCATCCAAGAGACCCAGTACTTC. Its protein product is CASSRRGPIQETQYF. Looking up the rest from reference TRBV5-1 and TRBJ2-5 gives the full variable domain: KAGVTQTPRYLIKTRGQQVTLSCSPISGHRSVSWYQQTPGQGLQFLFEYFSETQRNKGNFPGRFSGRQFSNSRSEMNVSTLELGDSALYLCASSRRGPIQETQYFGPGTRLLVL.

Many counts were recorded for this clonotype. The gene calls are TRBV29-1 and TRBJ2-1; 7 bases fit TRBD2. The CDR3 has 13 amino acids. CDR1 and CDR2 from the germline V gene are SQVTM and ANQGSEA. V lost 7 bases and J lost 4; bases outside the gene matches: 7. DNA of the CDR3: TGCAGCGGCTCACTAGCGACTTACAATGAGCAGTTCTTC. It yields the protein CSGSLATYNEQFF.

As to this clonotype: A much larger clone differs from this one at a single base, so this may be a read error. The chain combines TRBV25-1 with TRBJ2-7, with D perhaps TRBD1 or TRBD2 (6 bases each). Between the trimmed V and J ends, which lost 6 bases and 7 bases, there was a span of 19 bases. This CDR3 region has 14 residues. The germline gives CDR1 MGHDK, CDR2 SYGVNS. CDR3 residues: CASREIGGQLEQYF. In DNA form, the CDR3 reads TGTGCCAGCAGGGAAATAGGGGGGCAGTTGGAGCAGTACTTC.

This clonotype has ten or more counts. The chain couples TRBV20-1 to TRBJ1-4; tentative D call: TRBD1 (5 bases). Trimming took 0 bases from V and 7 from J, leaving 15 bases between them. The CDR3 consists of 15 residues. From germline, CDR1 is DFQATT and CDR2 SNEGSKA (reference sequence). The CDR3 DNA reads as TGCAGTGCTAGAGATCTTTTGGGGGTTGTTGAAAAACTGTTTTTT. Residues: CSARDLLGVVEKLFF.

Details on this clonotype: This may come from a read error, since a much larger clone is one base off. This sequence joins TRBV20-1 and TRBJ2-4; no clear D. Germline V CDR1 and CDR2: DFQATT, SNEGSKA (reference sequence). The CDR3 totals 11 residues. The CDR3 region is CSPRETDIQYF. DNA for the CDR3: TGCAGTCCTAGAGAAACTGACATTCAGTACTTC.

This clonotype was picked up a small number of times. V usage is TRBV14 and J usage is TRBJ2-1, with 10 bases fitting TRBD1. CDR1 and CDR2 (germline): SGHDN, FVKESK. This CDR3 has 15 residues. V gave up 1 base and J gave up 5 bases; unmatched junction bases: 2. The CDR3 sequence: CASSQVGTGDNEQFF. The CDR3 DNA reads as TGTGCCAGCAGCCAAGTTGGGACAGGGGACAATGAGCAGTTCTTC. Complete variable domain (other parts from reference TRBV14 and TRBJ2-1): EAGVTQFPSHSVIEKGQTVTLRCDPISGHDNLYWYRRVMGKEIKFLLHFVKESKQDESGMPNNRFLAERTGGTYSTLKVQPAELEDSGVYFCASSQVGTGDNEQFFGPGTRLTVL.

This clonotype has a handful of counts. V usage is TRBV21-1 and J usage is TRBJ2-7; the D call TRBD1 from the table was never checked on the DNA. TRBV21-1 is marked as a pseudogene. The CDR3 extends over 13 amino acids. CDR3: CASSIRGVDEQYF. The CDR3 DNA follows: TGTGCCAGTTCGATCAGGGGGGTAGACGAGCAGTACTTC.

Of note for this clonotype: Possible read error: a much larger clone is one base away. This chain uses TRBV7-9 with TRBJ1-2; D remains ambiguous. V was cut by 5 bases and J by 3 bases, with 10 bases left in between. The CDR3 has 13 residues. The germline V gene has CDR1 SEHNR and CDR2 FQNEAQ (reference sequence). The chain's CDR3 is CASSQCGDYGYTF. Written as DNA, the CDR3 is TGTGCCAGCAGCCAGTGTGGGGACTATGGCTACACCTTC.

This clonotype appeared once. This chain links TRBV20-1 with TRBJ2-3; a possible D gene is TRBD2 (5 bases). CDR1 is DFQATT and CDR2 is SNEGSKA in the germline V gene (reference sequence). Trimming cost V 6 bases and J 1 base, with 14 bases left between them. The CDR3 extends over 14 amino acids. CDR3 DNA: TGCAGTGCCACCCTAGCAGTTCGCACAGATACGCAGTATTTT. It encodes CSATLAVRTDTQYF.

Remarks on this clonotype: At one boundary the junction diverges from the germline segment, which might be a read error. V usage is TRBV29-1 and J usage is TRBJ2-7; unclear D gene. CDR3 length: 12 amino acids. Germline assignment: CDR1 SQVTM and CDR2 ANQGSEA. DNA of the CDR3: TGCAGCGATGAAATAGGAGCCTACGAGCAGTACTTC. Its translation: CSDEIGAYEQYF.

As regards this clonotype: Given a much more abundant clone one base away, this may be a read error. The rearrangement joins TRBV20-1 to TRBJ2-5; the D gene could be TRBD1 or TRBD2 (6 bases each). This CDR3 comprises 15 residues. CDR1 is DFQATT, CDR2 SNEGSKA, per germline (reference sequence). CDR3 bases: TGCAGAGCTAGAAGAGGGGGAGGAACCCAAGAGACCCAGTACTTC. Encoded protein: CRARRGGGTQETQYF.

This clonotype was recorded many times. The chain employs TRBV20-1 and TRBJ2-3; D remains ambiguous. V lost 3 bases and J lost 3, with 10 bases in between. The CDR3 runs 13 residues. Germline CDR1 and CDR2: DFQATT and SNEGSKA (reference sequence). The CDR3, as DNA: TGCAGTGCTAGGTATTTTGGGACAGATACGCAGTATTTT. Protein: CSARYFGTDTQYF.

This chain uses TRBV5-1 with TRBJ1-1; D gene unclear. The CDR3 extends over 14 amino acids. V was shortened by 0 bases and J by 3 bases, with 9 bases between the two germline ends. Germline values: CDR1 SGHRS, CDR2 YFSETQ. The DNA for the CDR3 is TGCGCCAGCAGCTTGGCCCATCAGGACACTGAAGCTTTCTTT. Amino acids: CASSLAHQDTEAFF.

J is TRBJ2-1 and V is TRBV7-6; 8 nucleotides align to TRBD2. V was clipped by 1 base and J by 6 bases; unmatched bases: 14. The CDR3 sequence is 18 residues long. Germline V gives CDR1 SGHVS, CDR2 FNYEAQ. CDR3: CASSLDVLAGLSGNEQFF. DNA for the CDR3: TGTGCCAGCAGCTTAGATGTCCTAGCGGGCCTATCAGGCAATGAGCAGTTCTTC. Looking up the rest from reference TRBV7-6 and TRBJ2-1 gives the full variable domain: GAGVSQSPRYKVTKRGQDVALRCDPISGHVSLYWYRQALGQGPEFLTYFNYEAQQDKSGLPNDRFSAERPEGSISTLTIQRTEQRDSAMYRCASSLDVLAGLSGNEQFFGPGTRLTVL.

The rearrangement uses TRBV12-3 or TRBV12-4 and TRBJ2-2; 9 bases line up with TRBD2. The J segment lost 6 bases and the V segment lost 4 bases, leaving 3 bases of the junction unmatched. CDR3 length: 14 amino acids. The CDR3 coding sequence is TGTGCCAGCAGTTCGGGACTAGCAGCCGGGGAGCTGTTTTTT. Protein: CASSSGLAAGELFF.

In its sample, this clonotype was seen many times. The chain links TRBV4-1 to TRBJ2-2, with D unclear. From germline, CDR1 is MGHRA and CDR2 YSYEKL. V shed 4 bases and J shed 8 bases, with 17 bases lying between them. The CDR3 loop spans 15 amino acids. CDR3 sequence reads: CASSLTSLIAGELFF. DNA of the CDR3: TGCGCCAGCAGCCTTACCAGCCTCATAGCAGGGGAGCTGTTTTTT.

This clonotype was counted ten times or more. The chain joins TRBV20-1 to TRBJ2-3, with 12 nucleotides matching TRBD2. The CDR3 runs 13 residues. Germline V gene data show CDR1 as DFQATT and CDR2 as SNEGSKA (reference sequence). V trimming: 6 bases; J trimming: 5 bases; junction bases outside the gene matches: 3. CDR3 coding DNA: TGCAGTGCCCGGACTAGCGGGATAGATACGCAGTATTTT. Translating it yields CSARTSGIDTQYF.

The chain couples TRBV18 to TRBJ2-2; D not certain. Trimming shortened V by 3 bases and J by 3 bases, and 8 bases separated the two germline ends. The CDR3 loop spans 14 amino acids. CDR1 is KGHSH and CDR2 is LQKENI in the germline V gene. The CDR3 is CASSPLVHTGELFF. The CDR3 region has the DNA TGTGCCAGCTCACCTTTGGTACACACCGGGGAGCTGTTTTTT.

The chain has TRBV15 and TRBJ2-2, with unresolved D. This CDR3 has 14 amino acids. The V end lost 1 base, the J end lost 7 bases, and 10 bases lay between the germline ends. CDR1 is LNHNV and CDR2 is YYDKDF in the germline V gene (reference sequence). DNA for the CDR3: TGTGCCACCAGCAGAGTGGATTCGAGCGGGGAGCTGTTTTTT. It translates to CATSRVDSSGELFF.

In this sample, this clonotype turned up many times. This chain links TRBV20-1 with TRBJ2-3, with 10 bases that match TRBD2. The V segment lost 3 bases and the J segment 1 base; nucleotides outside the gene matches: 4. Germline CDR1 reads DFQATT; CDR2 reads SNEGSKA (reference sequence). The CDR3 extends over 15 amino acids. The CDR3 protein is CSASLAGDGTDTQYF. The CDR3 DNA reads TGCAGTGCTAGCCTAGCGGGAGATGGCACAGATACGCAGTATTTT.

The sample holds many counts of this clonotype. This chain connects TRBV6-5 to TRBJ2-1; 7 bases map to TRBD1. The J segment lost 9 bases and the V segment lost 2 bases, leaving 7 bases of the junction unmatched. Germline lookup yields CDR1 MNHEY and CDR2 SVGAGI. The CDR3 runs to 14 residues. The CDR3, as DNA: TGTGCCAGCAGTTACCAGGGGGAGTTAGGTGAGCAGTTCTTC. This encodes CASSYQGELGEQFF.

This clonotype has at least ten counts. This sequence joins TRBV12-5 and TRBJ2-1; TRBD2 matches at 15 bases. The V and J ends lost 2 bases and 5 bases, in that order; junction bases with no gene match: 16. Germline CDR1 and CDR2: LGHNT and FRNRAP. The CDR3 spans 21 residues. CDR3 sequence (DNA): TGTGCTAGTGGTTTGCCACTTGGGGGGACTAGCGGGAGGCCCCTTCACAATGAGCAGTTCTTC. It specifies CASGLPLGGTSGRPLHNEQFF. The whole variable domain, remainder taken from reference TRBV12-5 and TRBJ2-1, is DARVTQTPRHKVTEMGQEVTMRCQPILGHNTVFWYRQTMMQGLELLAYFRNRAPLDDSGMPKDRFSAEMPDATLATLKIQPSEPRDSAVYFCASGLPLGGTSGRPLHNEQFFGPGTRLTVL.

This clonotype was seen at least ten times. V is TRBV20-1 and J is TRBJ2-1, with unresolved D. Trimming shortened V by 6 bases and J by 3 bases, and 9 bases separated the two germline ends. The germline V gene encodes CDR1 DFQATT and CDR2 SNEGSKA (reference sequence). CDR3 length equals 12 residues. The CDR3 DNA reads as TGCAGTGCAAACGACATCTACAATGAGCAGTTCTTC. It encodes CSANDIYNEQFF.

Points on this clonotype: A much larger clone differs by one base, so this may be a read error. Because the CDR3 is missing its conserved closing phenylalanine or tryptophan, this is likely a read error. The V call is TRBV12-3 or TRBV12-4, the J call TRBJ2-1; unclear D gene. This CDR3 comprises 12 residues. Trimming took 6 bases from V and 9 from J, leaving 12 bases between them. The DNA for the CDR3 is TGTGCCAGCAGCCCACTACCTGGTGAGCAGTTCCTC. It specifies CASSPLPGEQFL.

In this sample, this clonotype turned up many times. The rearrangement joins TRBV5-1 to TRBJ1-4; TRBD1 is a possible D gene (6 bases). V lost 4 bases and J 3 bases, leaving 13 bases between the germline ends. Per the germline V gene, CDR1 is SGHRS and CDR2 is YFSETQ. The CDR3 is made up of 15 amino acids. In DNA, the CDR3 is TGCGCCAGCAGCGCGACGGGACATCCTAATGAAAAACTGTTTTTT. Its protein product is CASSATGHPNEKLFF.

The rearrangement uses TRBV7-9 and TRBJ2-3, with D possibly matching TRBD2 (6 bases). Trimming removed 4 bases from V and 6 bases from J, with 11 bases in between. CDR3 size: 13 residues. Germline V CDR1 and CDR2: SEHNR, FQNEAQ (reference sequence). This CDR3 reads CASSSDGSDTQYF. The CDR3 DNA is TGTGCCAGCAGCTCGGACGGGAGCGATACGCAGTATTTT.